Included here is one TCR beta chain sequence, with context. The antigen is not known. This sample stems from a study of cytomegalovirus exposure and HLA in healthy donors. The study's findings and limits: A later analysis found that most CMV-associated TCR beta chains appeared HLA-restricted.

Deletions cut 7 bases from V and 3 bases from J, with 18 bases between. CDR3 length: 15 residues. The germline gives CDR1 LNHDA, CDR2 SQIVND (reference sequence). This PCR relied on a set of 60 Vbeta primers and 13 Jbeta primers. The protocol was immunoSEQ multiplex PCR, while the TCRdb copy is restricted to in-frame clones and leaves out a portion. Recorded for this sample: about 54,000 clones. The origin of this receptor is a woman in her 40s in good health and CMV-seronegative. The V gene is TRBV19, the J gene TRBJ1-2; D remains ambiguous. Sample: PBMCs. CDR3 coding DNA: TGTGCCAGTACCCTTGGAGGTGGCATAGACTATGGCTACACCTTC. Translation gives CASTLGGGIDYGYTF.